This TCR beta chain emerged from a study of human T cells and chemical hapten exposure. TCRdb reprocessed the RACE reads via MiXCR and lists one record per CDR3 protein. The sample lists some 340,000 distinct CDR3 sequences, about 7% occurring once. Noted time point: patch test 1, 2 weeks after DPC sensitization. Specified treatment: therapeutic diphenylcyclopropenone sensitization with weekly scalp DPC. Extraction of total RNA was performed on unfractionated whole blood. Per the germline V gene, CDR1 is SEHNR and CDR2 is FQNEAQ (reference sequence). V was cut by 2 bases and J by 4 bases, with 17 bases left in between. CDR3 size: 16 residues. The sample holds a few counts of this clonotype.

The sequence came from a woman between 18 and 29 years old with alopecia areata. Some clones in this sample may be carry-over from other donors' samples. This material consisted of whole blood, taken in connection with sensitization to the hapten diphenylcyclopropenone (DPC). V usage is TRBV7-9 and J usage is TRBJ1-1; D is unclear. The CDR3 region is CASSLIMFEVGTEAFF. In nucleotides, the CDR3 is TGTGCCAGCAGCTTAATAATGTTTGAGGTTGGCACTGAAGCTTTCTTT.